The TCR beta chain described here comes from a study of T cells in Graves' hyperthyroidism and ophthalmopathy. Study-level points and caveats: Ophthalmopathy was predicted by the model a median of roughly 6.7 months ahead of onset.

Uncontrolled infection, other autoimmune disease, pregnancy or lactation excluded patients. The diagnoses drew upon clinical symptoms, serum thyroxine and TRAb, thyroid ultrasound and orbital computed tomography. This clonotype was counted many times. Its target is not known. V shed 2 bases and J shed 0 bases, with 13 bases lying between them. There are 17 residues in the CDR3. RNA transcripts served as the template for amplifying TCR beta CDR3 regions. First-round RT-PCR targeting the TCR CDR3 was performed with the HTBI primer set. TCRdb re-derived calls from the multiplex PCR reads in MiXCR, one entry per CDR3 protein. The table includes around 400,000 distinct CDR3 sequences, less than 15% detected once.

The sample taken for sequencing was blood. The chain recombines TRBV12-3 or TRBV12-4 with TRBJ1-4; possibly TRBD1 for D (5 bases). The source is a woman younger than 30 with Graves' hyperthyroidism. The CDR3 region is CASSLRRTTATNEKLFF. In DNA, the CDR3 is TGTGCCAGCAGTTTAAGGCGGACGACAGCAACTAATGAAAAACTGTTTTTT.